These T cell receptor beta chains were read from a single sample in a study of T cell responses to AZD1222 COVID-19 vaccine. Sequenced by immunoSEQ multiplex PCR; TCRdb stores in-frame clones only, minus some. The table includes about 85,000 clones, less than 95% detected once. The starting material was peripheral blood, obtained 28 days after the second AZD1222 dose. The receptors stem from an adult who received the AZD1222 COVID-19 vaccine. Each CDR3 is given with its conserved first and last residue. A D gene is named only where the DNA matches it firmly. Only some rows state a clone size, as once, few, many or a class for expanded clones.

size,D,J,V,length,CDR3,DNA
-,-,TRBJ1-1,TRBV7-9,15,CASSLGRVGNTEAFF,TGTGCCAGCAGCTTGGGCAGGGTGGGGAACACTGAAGCTTTCTTT
-,TRBD1,TRBJ1-2,TRBV7-9,14,CASSPGQGVDGYTF,TGTGCCAGCAGCCCCGGACAGGGGGTTGATGGCTACACCTTC
-,-,TRBJ2-7,TRBV15,13,CATSRDKGFEQYF,TGTGCCACCAGCAGAGATAAAGGTTTTGAGCAGTACTTC
-,TRBD2,TRBJ2-7,TRBV3-1/TRBV3-2,16,CASSQASGLAAYEQYF,TGTGCCAGCAGCCAAGCCTCGGGGCTAGCGGCCTACGAGCAGTACTTC
-,-,TRBJ1-6,TRBV2,16,CASSVREGYDNSPLHF,TGTGCCAGCAGTGTGAGAGAGGGTTACGACAATTCACCCCTCCACTTT
-,-,TRBJ2-7,TRBV6-5,14,CASSSSSGTYEQYF,TGTGCCAGCAGTTCTTCTTCGGGGACCTACGAGCAGTACTTC
-,TRBD2,TRBJ2-1,TRBV19,15,CASGQTAGGFNEQFF,TGTGCCAGTGGGCAGACAGCGGGAGGGTTCAATGAGCAGTTCTTC
-,-,TRBJ1-1,TRBV7-9,13,CASTHRVSNEAFF,TGTGCCAGCACCCATAGGGTTAGTAATGAAGCTTTCTTT
-,TRBD2,TRBJ2-1,TRBV3-1/TRBV3-2,15,CASSLWTSGNNEQFF,TGTGCCAGCAGCCTCTGGACTAGCGGGAACAATGAGCAGTTCTTC
-,-,TRBJ2-5,TRBV28,14,CASSQGTGQETQYF,TGTGCCAGCAGCCAAGGGACGGGCCAAGAGACCCAGTACTTC
-,TRBD2,TRBJ2-5,TRBV29-1,13,CSVESGRGETQYF,TGCAGCGTTGAAAGCGGGAGGGGGGAGACCCAGTACTTC
-,TRBD1,TRBJ2-4,TRBV4-1,15,CASSQERQGGNIQYF,TGCGCCAGCAGCCAAGAAAGACAGGGGGGAAACATTCAGTACTTC
-,-,TRBJ2-1,TRBV11-3,14,CASSLGTHYNEQFF,TGTGCCAGCAGCTTAGGGACTCACTACAATGAGCAGTTCTTC
-,TRBD1,TRBJ2-5,TRBV3-1/TRBV3-2,17,CASSQGQGAGSGETQYF,TGTGCCAGCAGCCAAGGACAGGGGGCGGGCTCAGGGGAGACCCAGTACTTC
-,TRBD2,TRBJ2-1,TRBV7-2,16,CASSLDLAGGPDEQFF,TGTGCCAGCAGCTTAGACCTAGCGGGAGGGCCCGATGAGCAGTTCTTC
-,TRBD2,TRBJ2-1,TRBV2,17,CASSLGGSGRIGNEQFF,TGTGCCAGCAGCCTTGGGGGGAGCGGGAGAATTGGGAATGAGCAGTTCTTC
once,-,TRBJ1-1,TRBV7-9,13,CASSSQGSTEAFF,TGTGCCAGCAGCTCCCAGGGGTCCACTGAAGCTTTCTTT
-,TRBD2,TRBJ2-7,TRBV7-3,15,CASSLINAGEYEQYF,TGTGCCAGCAGCTTAATCAACGCGGGAGAATACGAGCAGTACTTC
-,TRBD1,TRBJ1-6,TRBV2,15,CASSEQGDYNSPLHF,TGTGCCAGCAGTGAACAGGGGGACTATAATTCACCCCTCCACTTT
-,TRBD1,TRBJ2-5,TRBV28,14,CASSLQGAQETQYF,TGTGCCAGCAGTTTACAGGGGGCGCAAGAGACCCAGTACTTC
-,TRBD2,TRBJ2-7,TRBV5-4,17,CASSLKLAAIRTYEQYF,TGTGCCAGCAGCTTAAAACTAGCGGCCATAAGGACCTACGAGCAGTACTTC
-,TRBD1,TRBJ1-5,TRBV19,15,CASSAGTGGEQPQHF,TGTGCCAGTAGTGCTGGGACAGGGGGCGAACAGCCCCAGCATTTT
-,-,TRBJ2-7,TRBV7-2,14,CASSFAPTLYEQYF,TGTGCCAGCAGCTTCGCCCCGACCCTCTACGAGCAGTACTTC
-,TRBD2,TRBJ2-7,TRBV6-1,15,CASSERTSGSYEQYF,TGTGCCAGCAGTGAGCGGACTAGCGGGAGTTACGAGCAGTACTTC
-,TRBD1,TRBJ2-6,TRBV3-1/TRBV3-2,17,CASSGQGRGTGANVLTF,TGTGCCAGCAGCGGACAGGGGAGGGGCACTGGGGCCAACGTCCTGACTTTC
-,-,TRBJ2-1,TRBV11-2,15,CASSYTGQSVNEQFF,TGTGCCAGCAGCTATACAGGGCAGTCCGTCAATGAGCAGTTCTTC
-,TRBD1,TRBJ1-1,TRBV3-1/TRBV3-2,14,CASRYSDRVTEAFF,TGTGCCAGCAGATATTCGGACAGGGTCACTGAAGCTTTCTTT
-,-,TRBJ2-2,TRBV5-1,15,CASSLDSGNTGELFF,TGCGCCAGCAGCTTGGATTCGGGCAACACCGGGGAGCTGTTTTTT
-,-,TRBJ1-3,TRBV11-2,16,CASSPPVRVLGNTIYF,TGTGCCAGCAGTCCTCCTGTCAGGGTTCTTGGAAACACCATATATTTT
-,-,TRBJ2-3,TRBV7-3,15,CASREGWGITDTQYF,TGTGCCAGCAGGGAAGGGTGGGGAATTACAGATACGCAGTATTTT
-,TRBD2,TRBJ2-5,TRBV6-2/TRBV6-3,14,CASSNSLAPETQYF,TGTGCCAGCAGTAACTCACTAGCGCCGGAGACCCAGTACTTC
-,-,TRBJ2-7,TRBV14,14,CASSHPRTPYEQYF,TGTGCCAGCAGCCACCCCCGGACCCCCTACGAGCAGTACTTC
-,-,TRBJ1-5,TRBV5-4,14,CASSLQGGNQPQHF,TGTGCCAGCAGCTTACAGGGCGGCAATCAGCCCCAGCATTTT
-,TRBD1,TRBJ2-1,TRBV28,14,CASSRTGVYNEQFF,TGTGCCAGCAGTCGGACAGGGGTCTACAATGAGCAGTTCTTC
-,-,TRBJ1-4,TRBV6-4,13,CASSEQGGEKLFF,TGTGCCAGCAGTGAACAGGGAGGTGAAAAACTGTTTTTT
-,-,TRBJ2-3,TRBV21-1,15,CASCLPGQGDDTQYF,TGTGCCAGCTGCCTCCCCGGACAGGGAGATGATACGCAGTATTTT
-,-,TRBJ1-5,TRBV30,14,CAWNLDLYNQPQHF,TGTGCCTGGAACTTAGACCTATACAATCAGCCCCAGCATTTT
-,-,TRBJ2-1,TRBV12-3/TRBV12-4,13,CASSLKGPNEQFF,TGTGCCAGCAGTTTAAAGGGGCCTAATGAGCAGTTCTTC
-,TRBD1,TRBJ1-4,TRBV3-1/TRBV3-2,14,CASSPGTGSKKLFF,TGTGCCAGCAGCCCTGGGACAGGGTCTAAAAAACTGTTTTTT
few,-,TRBJ2-2,TRBV27,14,CASTLTVNTGELFF,TGTGCCAGCACCTTGACTGTGAACACCGGGGAGCTGTTTTTT
-,-,TRBJ2-3,TRBV6-2/TRBV6-3,16,CASSYHNSIPTDTQYF,TGTGCCAGCAGTTACCACAACTCCATCCCCACAGATACGCAGTATTTT
-,-,TRBJ1-5,TRBV7-2,15,CASSPGGSSNQPQHF,TGTGCCAGCAGCCCCGGGGGGAGTAGCAATCAGCCCCAGCATTTT
-,TRBD1,TRBJ1-4,TRBV9,15,CASSPGQPTNEKLFF,TGTGCCAGCAGCCCGGGACAGCCAACTAATGAAAAACTGTTTTTT
-,TRBD2,TRBJ2-4,TRBV29-1,15,CSVVGVTGLAYIQYF,TGCAGCGTTGTAGGGGTGACGGGACTAGCCTACATTCAGTACTTC
-,TRBD2,TRBJ2-1,TRBV7-2,15,CASKRTSGRTNEQFF,TGTGCCAGCAAAAGGACTAGCGGGAGGACCAATGAGCAGTTCTTC
-,-,TRBJ2-2,TRBV29-1,14,CSEPLYPNTGELFF,TGCAGCGAACCCCTCTACCCGAACACCGGGGAGCTGTTTTTT
-,-,TRBJ2-6,TRBV28,17,CASIDSRGPTGANVLTF,TGTGCCAGCATCGATTCCAGGGGTCCTACTGGGGCCAACGTCCTGACTTTC
-,-,TRBJ1-3,TRBV6-5,15,CASRAPGSSGNTIYF,TGTGCCAGCAGAGCCCCTGGGAGCTCTGGAAACACCATATATTTT
-,-,TRBJ2-3,TRBV15,16,CATSPSLALSTDTQYF,TGTGCCACCAGCCCGTCCCTAGCGCTAAGCACAGATACGCAGTATTTT
-,-,TRBJ2-7,TRBV27,12,CASSLLFYEQYF,TGTGCCAGCAGTTTATTATTCTACGAGCAGTACTTC
-,TRBD1,TRBJ2-3,TRBV18,15,CASSPGQGIADTQYF,TGTGCCAGCTCACCAGGACAGGGAATTGCCGATACGCAGTATTTT
-,TRBD1,TRBJ2-1,TRBV19,14,CASSTRTGSFEQFF,TGTGCCAGTAGTACCAGGACAGGGTCATTTGAGCAGTTCTTC